The 22 T cell receptor beta chains listed next were all sequenced from one sample in a study of T cell repertoires in cytomegalovirus infection (dated by TCRdb to the late 2010s). TCRdb lists the instrument as Illumina HiSeq 1500. Using fastp at Q25 and MiXCR, TCRdb reprocessed the public reads and kept productive beta chains. CDR3 protein sequences are deduplicated, and each keeps its most common genes and DNA. A total of roughly 230,000 distinct CDR3 sequences appear in this sample, about 12% of them only once. The ten largest clones take up approximately 1.6% of the sample. The sample consisted of PBMCs. These receptors all come from a human donor in good health (CMV status not recorded). Some clones in this sample may be carry-over from other donors' samples.

This clonotype was observed a few times. V is TRBV20-1 and J is TRBJ2-3; 7 positions agree with TRBD2. The junction had 4 bases not matched to a gene; V was cut back by 4 bases and J by 0 bases. Germline-derived CDR1 and CDR2 are DFQATT and SNEGSKA (reference sequence). This CDR3 region has 14 residues. The CDR3 nucleotides are TGCAGTGCTACAGGGAGGGGCAGCACAGATACGCAGTATTTT. Its translation: CSATGRGSTDTQYF.

This clonotype appeared a few times. V gene TRBV29-1 combines with J gene TRBJ2-2; no definite D call. Germline V gene lookup returns CDR1 SQVTM and CDR2 ANQGSEA. The CDR3 extends over 14 amino acids. V was pared by 2 bases and J by 0 bases, with 7 bases between. CDR3 region: CSVEQVTNTGELFF. In DNA form, the CDR3 reads TGCAGCGTTGAACAGGTCACGAACACCGGGGAGCTGTTTTTT.

This chain connects TRBV5-5 to TRBJ1-1; TRBD1 matches 10 bases. The CDR3 runs to 14 residues. CDR1 and CDR2 (germline): SGHKS, YYEKEE (reference sequence). Germline trimming cut 4 bases from V and 6 bases from J; bases unmatched to any gene: 6. The CDR3, as DNA: TGTGCCAGCAGCCCAGGACAGGGGGGGGCTGAAGCTTTCTTT. The encoded protein is CASSPGQGGAEAFF.

This clonotype was seen ten or more times. This chain links TRBV7-2 with TRBJ1-4; possible D gene TRBD1, 6 bases. CDR1 SGHTA and CDR2 FQGNSA come from the germline V gene. The CDR3 is 16 amino acids. With 1 base removed from V and 1 base from J, the gap between germline ends came to 10 bases. Written as DNA, the CDR3 is TGTGCCAGCAGCTTAGAAGGGGGGCTAACTAATGAAAAACTGTTTTTT. Amino acids: CASSLEGGLTNEKLFF.

This clonotype was seen many times. The chain carries TRBV18 and TRBJ2-3; 11 nucleotides align to TRBD1. The germline V gene encodes CDR1 KGHSH and CDR2 LQKENI. The CDR3 has 17 amino acids. The V segment lost 0 bases and the J segment 2 bases; nucleotides outside the gene matches: 4. CDR3 nucleotides: TGTGCCAGCTCACCACCTCGGGGACAGGGGGACACAGATACGCAGTATTTT. It codes for CASSPPRGQGDTDTQYF.

The chain combines TRBV7-9 with TRBJ1-1; TRBD1 might be the D (6 bases). Germline CDR1 and CDR2: SEHNR and FQNEAQ (reference sequence). Trimming cost V 6 bases and J 1 base, with 15 bases left between them. This CDR3 spans 15 amino acids. This CDR3 is CASSYLTGANTEAFF. Here the CDR3 DNA reads TGTGCCAGCAGTTACCTGACAGGAGCGAACACTGAAGCTTTCTTT. The variable domain in full, completed from reference TRBV7-9 and TRBJ1-1, reads DTGVSQNPRHKITKRGQNVTFRCDPISEHNRLYWYRQTLGQGPEFLTYFQNEAQLEKSRLLSDRFSAERPKGSFSTLEIQRTEQGDSAMYLCASSYLTGANTEAFFGQGTRLTVV.

This clonotype was observed a few times. This chain connects TRBV29-1 to TRBJ2-3, with a weak D call TRBD1 (6 bases). CDR1 is SQVTM, CDR2 ANQGSEA, per germline. The V and J ends lost 5 bases and 1 base respectively, with 13 bases between them. The CDR3 spans 14 residues. In DNA form, the CDR3 reads TGCAGCGTTATCCGGGACATCGGCACAGATACGCAGTATTTT. This translates into CSVIRDIGTDTQYF.

This clonotype was observed at least ten times. Written as DNA, the CDR3 is TGTGCCACCAGTGATTTTGGGAGTCCTGGCTACACCTTC. This codes for CATSDFGSPGYTF. This chain connects TRBV24-1 to TRBJ1-2, with unresolved D. The CDR3 has 13 amino acids. Germline CDR1 is KGHDR and CDR2 is SFDVKD. V was trimmed by 1 base and J by 7 bases, leaving 9 bases between them.

The rearrangement links TRBV7-3 to TRBJ2-1; 14 positions match TRBD2. V dropped 5 bases and J dropped 2; count of bases not matched to a gene: 5. CDR3 size: 17 residues. Germline-derived CDR1 and CDR2 are SGHTA and FQGTGA. The CDR3 loop reads CASSTRLAGGPYNEQFF. For the CDR3, the DNA is TGTGCCAGCAGCACCCGACTAGCGGGAGGGCCCTACAATGAGCAGTTCTTC.

The chain couples TRBV14 to TRBJ2-1; D unclear. Germline V gene sequence: CDR1 SGHDN, CDR2 FVKESK. This CDR3 is 12 amino acids long. V dropped 1 base and J dropped 8 bases, with 6 bases sitting between them. CDR3 bases: TGTGCCAGCAGCCAAGTAGGGTATGAGCAGTTCTTC. As protein: CASSQVGYEQFF. Full variable domain (rest looked up from reference TRBV14 and TRBJ2-1): EAGVTQFPSHSVIEKGQTVTLRCDPISGHDNLYWYRRVMGKEIKFLLHFVKESKQDESGMPNNRFLAERTGGTYSTLKVQPAELEDSGVYFCASSQVGYEQFFGPGTRLTVL.

Only a few counts were recorded for this clonotype. This chain joins TRBV5-1 and TRBJ1-1; possible D gene TRBD1, 6 bases. The ends were cut back, 2 bases at V and 1 base at J, with 9 bases in the middle. From germline, CDR1 is SGHRS and CDR2 YFSETQ. This CDR3 spans 14 amino acids. CDR3 in amino acids: CASSFGTSNTEAFF. CDR3 in DNA: TGCGCCAGCAGCTTCGGGACATCGAACACTGAAGCTTTCTTT.

This clonotype was counted ten times or more. CDR3 nucleotide sequence: TGTGCCAGCACCTTTCCCGGGATCCTAGGAGCTGAAGCTTTCTTT. Translation gives CASTFPGILGAEAFF. The chain uses TRBV7-9 and TRBJ1-1; D gene unclear. V shed 7 bases and J shed 6 bases, with 21 bases lying between them. The CDR3 runs to 15 residues. The V gene's germline CDR1 is SEHNR and CDR2 FQNEAQ (reference sequence).

At least ten counts were recorded for this clonotype. The chain couples TRBV20-1 to TRBJ1-6; D is possibly TRBD1 (5 bases). Deletions cut 2 bases from V and 7 bases from J, with 12 bases between. CDR3 length: 14 amino acids. Germline V CDR1 and CDR2: DFQATT, SNEGSKA (reference sequence). The CDR3 DNA sequence: TGCAGTGCTAGACAGGGTGATAGGAATTCACCCCTCCACTTT. Translating gives CSARQGDRNSPLHF.

This clonotype was counted ten times or more. The chain employs TRBV7-2 and TRBJ2-5; TRBD1 agrees at 9 bases. Germline CDR1 and CDR2: SGHTA and FQGNSA. J lost 4 bases, V lost 5 bases, and 8 bases had no gene match. The CDR3 contains 15 residues. The CDR3 here is CASSKDRGASETQYF. In nucleotides, the CDR3 is TGTGCCAGCAGCAAAGACAGGGGGGCGTCAGAGACCCAGTACTTC.

This clonotype was seen only a few times. V and J are TRBV20-1 and TRBJ1-3; D is unresolved. This CDR3 comprises 14 residues. The germline V gene encodes CDR1 DFQATT and CDR2 SNEGSKA (reference sequence). V dropped 1 base and J dropped 4 bases, with 11 bases sitting between them. CDR3 nucleotides: TGCAGTGCTAGAGTACCAGGAAGGGGAAACACCATATATTTT. Amino acids: CSARVPGRGNTIYF.

This clonotype has only a few counts. The CDR3 here is CASSGNGGAFTDTQYF. The DNA for the CDR3 is TGTGCCAGCAGCGGGAATGGGGGGGCCTTCACAGATACGCAGTATTTT. V gene TRBV9 combines with J gene TRBJ2-3; D is perhaps TRBD2 (7 bases). Germline CDR1 reads SGDLS; CDR2 reads YYNGEE. There are 16 residues in the CDR3. Trimming cost V 3 bases and J 2 bases, with 16 bases left between them.

The V gene is TRBV28, the J gene TRBJ1-5, with a possible D match to TRBD1 (6 bases). V lost 7 bases and J lost 11, with 18 bases in between. Germline lookup yields CDR1 MDHEN and CDR2 SYDVKM. The length of the CDR3 is 13 residues. CDR3 DNA sequence: TGTGCCAGCACTCCACCCGGGACATTGGCCCAGCATTTT. Translation gives CASTPPGTLAQHF.

CDR3 sequence: CASTIWRVAGLTENEQFF. For the CDR3, the DNA is TGCGCCAGCACCATTTGGAGAGTAGCGGGGTTAACGGAGAATGAGCAGTTCTTC. This chain joins TRBV5-1 and TRBJ2-1; TRBD2 agrees at 8 bases. Germline V CDR1 and CDR2: SGHRS, YFSETQ. The V and J ends lost 6 bases and 7 bases, in that order; junction bases with no gene match: 21. The CDR3 has 18 residues. The whole variable domain, filled in from reference TRBV5-1 and TRBJ2-1, reads KAGVTQTPRYLIKTRGQQVTLSCSPISGHRSVSWYQQTPGQGLQFLFEYFSETQRNKGNFPGRFSGRQFSNSRSEMNVSTLELGDSALYLCASTIWRVAGLTENEQFFGPGTRLTVL.

The sample holds many counts of this clonotype. The rearrangement links TRBV7-2 to TRBJ2-1, with D unresolved. Trimming cost V 3 bases and J 1 base, with 4 bases left between them. The CDR3 contains 13 residues. Germline lookup yields CDR1 SGHTA and CDR2 FQGNSA. CDR3 sequence reads: CASSLASYNEQFF. The CDR3 DNA is TGTGCCAGCAGCTTGGCTTCCTACAATGAGCAGTTCTTC.

The V and J genes are TRBV20-1 and TRBJ2-3; 8 nucleotides align to TRBD1. From germline, CDR1 is DFQATT and CDR2 SNEGSKA (reference sequence). The V segment lost 6 bases and the J segment 1 base; nucleotides outside the gene matches: 9. The CDR3 consists of 15 residues. The CDR3 sequence is CSAPPGQARTDTQYF. The CDR3 DNA is TGCAGTGCACCTCCGGGACAGGCCCGCACAGATACGCAGTATTTT.

In its sample, this clonotype was seen many times. This sequence joins TRBV7-3 and TRBJ2-5; no clear D gene. The V end was cut by 1 base, the J end by 5 bases, with 14 bases between. The CDR3 loop spans 15 amino acids. Germline V gene lookup returns CDR1 SGHTA and CDR2 FQGTGA. CDR3 in DNA: TGTGCCAGCAGCTTAAGCCCACGGACCGGGGAGACCCAGTACTTC. Its translation is CASSLSPRTGETQYF.

This clonotype was found many times. The V and J genes are TRBV27 and TRBJ1-6, with 8 nucleotides matching TRBD1. V lost 5 bases, J lost 7 bases, and 7 bases stayed unmatched. Germline V CDR1 and CDR2: MNHEY, SMNVEV (reference sequence). The CDR3 consists of 15 residues. CDR3 sequence: CASSPLGQENSPLHF. CDR3 coding DNA: TGTGCCAGCAGTCCTCTGGGACAGGAGAATTCACCCCTCCACTTT.